The following is a T cell receptor beta chain sequence with its context. The antigen is undetermined. The sample is drawn from a study of response to subunit inactivated influenza vaccine. TCRdb itself ran the RT-PCR reads through MiXCR, one entry per CDR3 protein. The data show over 650,000 distinct CDR3 sequences, with around 20% seen just once and about a tenth held by the top ten. General study points: The authors suggested that few new T cells are recruited per seasonal influenza vaccination.

Trimming cost V 5 bases and J 4 bases, with 23 bases left between them. The CDR3 contains 17 residues. CDR1 and CDR2 from the germline V gene are MNHEY and SMNVEV (reference sequence). The chain combines TRBV27 with TRBJ2-5, with D maybe TRBD1 (8 bases). This specimen was PBMCs from blood, taken around 5 days after vaccination. The TCR comes from a man aged 45-65 years who received an inactivated influenza vaccine. The CDR3 here is CASSPRQGRGLGETQYF. CDR3 DNA: TGTGCCAGCAGTCCCCGACAGGGGAGGGGATTGGGAGAGACCCAGTACTTC.